This paragraph covers one T cell receptor (beta chain) sequence. The antigen is unknown. The data stem from a study of beta chain features in type 1 diabetes. Of the isolated RNA, all was reverse transcribed, and so the sequenced material was expressed TCRB transcripts. The repertoire was sequenced with immunoSEQ multiplex PCR; TCRdb's copy has only in-frame clones and lacks some. The sample comprises about 340,000 clones, less than 15% of which are singletons, and approximately 0.016% rests with the top ten. Points from the study as a whole: Sequencing of cDNA might inflate the share of cells that strongly express TCR. TCRB CDR3s from Type 1 diabetes patients were moderately but significantly shorter in all four CD4+ subsets.

The purity of all sorted populations exceeded 98%. The receptor comes from a woman aged 18-29 years with type 1 diabetes. Sequenced material: naive CD4+ T cells from blood.

DNA of the CDR3: TGTGCCAGCAGCTGGGGCAGGGTTTCCGGGGAGCTGTTTTTT. The encoded protein is CASSWGRVSGELFF. This chain uses TRBV11-2 with TRBJ2-2, with a weak D call TRBD1 (5 bases). CDR3 length equals 14 residues. The V end was cut by 4 bases, the J end by 6 bases, with 12 bases between. From germline, CDR1 is SGHAT and CDR2 FQNNGV.